The 21 T cell receptor beta chains below were found in one sample sequenced in a study of T-cell reconstitution after alpha-beta-depleted transplantation in children. Unique molecular identifiers were incorporated during preparation of the TCRbeta library. TCRdb reanalysed the PCR reads using MiXCR and keeps one entry per CDR3 protein. The data show about 600,000 distinct CDR3 sequences, 10% to 15% seen once. The material sequenced was PBMCs, mostly from graft donor cells, taken 360 days after TCRalphabeta/CD19-depleted stem cell transplant. These receptors were collected from a male patient younger than 18 who had a stem cell transplant for acute myeloid leukemia, so the T cells may come from the graft donor.

The chain employs TRBV20-1 and TRBJ2-3; the D is unclear. Trimming left V 6 bases short and J 4 bases short, with 8 bases between. This CDR3 has 11 residues. Germline lookup yields CDR1 DFQATT and CDR2 SNEGSKA (reference sequence). Here the CDR3 reads CSAGVADTQYF. Written as DNA, the CDR3 is TGCAGTGCCGGAGTGGCAGATACGCAGTATTTT.

The chain has TRBV12-3 or TRBV12-4 and TRBJ1-1; weak D call: TRBD1 (5 bases). The CDR3 consists of 14 residues. V shed 3 bases and J shed 4 bases, with 12 bases lying between them. CDR3 sequence (DNA): TGTGCCAGCAGTTTGGGAGGGGTGGGCACTGAAGCTTTCTTT. Its translation: CASSLGGVGTEAFF.

This clonotype showed up just a few times. V usage is TRBV6-5 and J usage is TRBJ2-7; D might be TRBD2 (6 bases). V was cut by 4 bases and J by 7 bases, with 23 bases left in between. Germline-derived CDR1 and CDR2 are MNHEY and SVGAGI. The CDR3 runs to 16 residues. The CDR3 protein is CASSSSTVILGGEQYF. CDR3 DNA sequence: TGTGCCAGCAGTTCTTCAACGGTGATCCTCGGAGGGGAGCAGTACTTC.

Of note for this clonotype: Likely a read error: the CDR3 ends without its conserved phenylalanine or tryptophan. The rearrangement joins TRBV20-1 to TRBJ2-5; weak D call: TRBD2 (5 bases). V lost 1 base and J lost 4, with 10 bases in between. Germline CDR1 DFQATT, CDR2 SNEGSKA (reference sequence). The CDR3 spans 13 residues. The CDR3 nucleotides read TGCAGTGCTAGAGTGTCGGGATTAGAGACCCAGTACTCC. Translation: CSARVSGLETQYS.

This clonotype was picked up a small number of times. The chain employs TRBV7-3 and TRBJ2-1; D ambiguous. The germline V gene encodes CDR1 SGHTA and CDR2 FQGTGA. The V end was cut by 6 bases, the J end by 0 bases, with 12 bases between. The CDR3 contains 15 residues. In nucleotides, the CDR3 is TGTGCCAGCAGTGGCCAAAGGAGCTCCTACAATGAGCAGTTCTTC. This encodes CASSGQRSSYNEQFF. Looking up the rest from reference TRBV7-3 and TRBJ2-1 gives the full variable domain: GAGVSQTPSNKVTEKGKYVELRCDPISGHTALYWYRQSLGQGPEFLIYFQGTGAADDSGLPNDRFFAVRPEGSVSTLKIQRTERGDSAVYLCASSGQRSSYNEQFFGPGTRLTVL.

The chain recombines TRBV30 with TRBJ2-7; maybe TRBD2 (5 bases). From germline, CDR1 is GTSNPN and CDR2 SVGIG (reference sequence). The V and J ends lost 0 bases and 5 bases respectively, with 14 bases between them. This CDR3 has 14 amino acids. The CDR3 bases are TGTGCCTGGAGTGTACGGAGGAGTCACCACGAGCAGTACTTC. Its protein product is CAWSVRRSHHEQYF.

V usage is TRBV19 and J usage is TRBJ2-2; possible D gene TRBD2, 5 bases. The V gene lost 10 bases and the J gene lost 5 bases, with 26 bases spanning the gap. This CDR3 region has 17 residues. Per the germline V gene, CDR1 is LNHDA and CDR2 is SQIVND (reference sequence). The CDR3 bases are TGTGCCACCACACCCCCAAAACGAGGGATGAAGACCGGGGAGCTGTTTTTT. Amino acids: CATTPPKRGMKTGELFF. Supplemented by reference TRBV19 and TRBJ2-2, the full variable domain reads DGGITQSPKYLFRKEGQNVTLSCEQNLNHDAMYWYRQDPGQGLRLIYYSQIVNDFQKGDIAEGYSVSREKKESFPLTVTSAQKNPTAFYLCATTPPKRGMKTGELFFGEGSRLTVL.

This clonotype turned up a few times. In nucleotides, the CDR3 is TGTGCCAGCAGCTTAGGGCCTAGCGGGAGGATGAACACCGGGGAGCTGTTTTTT. It is translated as CASSLGPSGRMNTGELFF. The V gene is TRBV11-1, the J gene TRBJ2-2; 11 bases are shared with TRBD2. The CDR3 is 18 amino acids. Per germline, CDR1 SGHAT and CDR2 FQDESV (reference sequence). V shed 1 base and J 1 base; nucleotides not matched to a gene: 5.

This clonotype appeared a few times. The chain recombines TRBV12-3 or TRBV12-4 with TRBJ2-7; D might be TRBD1 or TRBD2, each matching 6 bases. The germline V and J ends were trimmed by 7 bases and 12 bases, with 22 bases remaining between them. This CDR3 contains 13 residues. DNA for the CDR3: TGTGCCAGCACCCTCATAGGGGGGAGCCGGCTGTACTTC. Protein sequence: CASTLIGGSRLYF.

The sample holds many counts of this clonotype. This chain connects TRBV10-3 to TRBJ2-1; D is uncertain. Germline-derived CDR1 and CDR2 are ENHRY and SYGVKD. Trimming pared 7 bases from V and 9 bases from J, leaving 13 bases between. The CDR3 has 12 amino acids. DNA of the CDR3: TGTGCCATCACCGAACCTGAAGGTGAGCAGTTCTTC. It specifies CAITEPEGEQFF.

This chain connects TRBV7-8 to TRBJ2-1; no firm D call. Trimming took off 2 bases at V and 8 bases at J, with 13 bases between the two ends. The CDR3 sequence is 14 residues long. CDR1 is SGHVS and CDR2 is FQNEAQ in the germline V gene. CDR3 residues: CASSLLPLGHEQFF. As DNA, the CDR3 is TGTGCCAGCAGCTTACTCCCGCTTGGACATGAGCAGTTCTTC.

This clonotype showed up just a few times. The CDR3 here is CSALGTTSEQYF. In DNA, the CDR3 is TGCAGTGCTTTAGGGACCACCTCCGAGCAGTACTTC. J is TRBJ2-7 and V is TRBV20-1; D assignment may be TRBD1 or TRBD2 (5 bases each). The germline V gene has CDR1 DFQATT and CDR2 SNEGSKA (reference sequence). This CDR3 is built from 12 residues. Trimming took 5 bases from V and 6 from J, leaving 14 bases between them.

The J gene is TRBJ2-7, the V gene TRBV4-3, with 7 bases lining up with TRBD2. Trimming at V came to 0 bases and at J to 2 bases, leaving 13 bases not matched to a gene. Germline V gene lookup returns CDR1 LGHNA and CDR2 YSLEER. The CDR3 is made up of 18 amino acids. The CDR3, as DNA: TGCGCCAGCAGCCAAGATCTGTATCTAGCGGTGAGCGCCTACGAGCAGTACTTC. Protein product: CASSQDLYLAVSAYEQYF.

This clonotype occurred a few times. Here the CDR3 DNA reads TGTGCCAGCAGTTTAAGGAGGGGGGACAGACTATACGAGCAGTACTTC. This codes for CASSLRRGDRLYEQYF. The chain uses TRBV27 and TRBJ2-7; D possibly corresponds to TRBD1 (7 bases). CDR1 is MNHEY, CDR2 SMNVEV, per germline (reference sequence). The CDR3 is 16 residues long. Trimming took off 2 bases at V and 4 bases at J, with 18 bases between the two ends.

This chain connects TRBV20-1 to TRBJ2-3; 14 bases align to TRBD2. This CDR3 is built from 19 residues. V lost 1 base to trimming and J lost 3 bases; unmatched junction nucleotides: 12. Germline CDR1 is DFQATT and CDR2 is SNEGSKA (reference sequence). This CDR3 is CSARVETSGRAVRTDTQYF. The CDR3 coding sequence is TGCAGTGCTAGAGTCGAGACTAGCGGGAGGGCCGTCCGGACAGATACGCAGTATTTT.

This clonotype was observed a few times. The V gene is TRBV5-5, the J gene TRBJ2-3; D not certain. V was pared by 2 bases and J by 1 base, with 8 bases between. CDR1 is SGHKS and CDR2 is YYEKEE in the germline V gene (reference sequence). The CDR3 is 14 residues long. The CDR3 DNA is TGTGCCAGCAGCTTTCGGAGCGGCACAGATACGCAGTATTTT. Encoded protein: CASSFRSGTDTQYF.

The gene calls are TRBV20-1 and TRBJ2-4; D is perhaps TRBD1 (6 bases). V was trimmed by 3 bases and J by 9 bases, leaving 15 bases between them. The CDR3 is made up of 13 amino acids. Germline CDR1 reads DFQATT; CDR2 reads SNEGSKA (reference sequence). As DNA, the CDR3 is TGCAGTGCTAGTGGGGACAATGGGTCCATTCAGTACTTC. Its translation is CSASGDNGSIQYF.

This clonotype was detected only a few times. The chain is built from TRBV7-2 and TRBJ1-1; the D is unclear. Trimming cost V 5 bases and J 5 bases, with 18 bases left between them. Per the germline V gene, CDR1 is SGHTA and CDR2 is FQGNSA. This CDR3 has 15 amino acids. CDR3 DNA: TGTGCCAGCAGCCCGTTTGCCCGGGGAGGAACTGAAGCTTTCTTT. The encoded protein is CASSPFARGGTEAFF.

CDR3 sequence reads: CASSSALGLGDTQYF. The CDR3 nucleotides read TGTGCCAGCAGTTCCGCCTTAGGCTTGGGGGATACGCAGTATTTT. The chain has TRBV6-2 or TRBV6-3 and TRBJ2-3; the D is unclear. The CDR3 is made up of 15 amino acids. Germline V lookup: CDR1 MNHEY, CDR2 SVGEGT. Trimming removed 4 bases from V and 6 bases from J, with 17 bases in between.

This clonotype was counted a few times. The CDR3 reads CASRVLAGDYEQYF. CDR3 DNA: TGCGCCAGCAGAGTTCTAGCGGGAGACTACGAGCAGTACTTC. The rearrangement links TRBV5-1 to TRBJ2-7, with TRBD2 matching over 10 bases. Germline trimming cut 5 bases from V and 3 bases from J; bases unmatched to any gene: 5. Per germline, CDR1 SGHRS and CDR2 YFSETQ. This CDR3 region has 14 residues. Combining the CDR3 with reference TRBV5-1 and TRBJ2-7 gives the whole variable domain KAGVTQTPRYLIKTRGQQVTLSCSPISGHRSVSWYQQTPGQGLQFLFEYFSETQRNKGNFPGRFSGRQFSNSRSEMNVSTLELGDSALYLCASRVLAGDYEQYFGPGTRLTVT.

There are a few counts of this clonotype. A read error may be the cause here, since a much bigger clone is one base away. The chain has TRBV14 and TRBJ2-1, with D unclear. The CDR3 spans 16 residues. Germline V lookup: CDR1 SGHDN, CDR2 FVKESK. V lost 0 bases and J 0 bases, leaving 9 bases between the germline ends. The CDR3 DNA reads as TGTGCCAGCAGCCAAGAGGGCTGGAGCTCCTACAATGAGCAGTTCTTC. Its translation: CASSQEGWSSYNEQFF. The whole variable domain, filled in from reference TRBV14 and TRBJ2-1, reads EAGVTQFPSHSVIEKGQTVTLRCDPISGHDNLYWYRRVMGKEIKFLLHFVKESKQDESGMPNNRFLAERTGGTYSTLKVQPAELEDSGVYFCASSQEGWSSYNEQFFGPGTRLTVL.